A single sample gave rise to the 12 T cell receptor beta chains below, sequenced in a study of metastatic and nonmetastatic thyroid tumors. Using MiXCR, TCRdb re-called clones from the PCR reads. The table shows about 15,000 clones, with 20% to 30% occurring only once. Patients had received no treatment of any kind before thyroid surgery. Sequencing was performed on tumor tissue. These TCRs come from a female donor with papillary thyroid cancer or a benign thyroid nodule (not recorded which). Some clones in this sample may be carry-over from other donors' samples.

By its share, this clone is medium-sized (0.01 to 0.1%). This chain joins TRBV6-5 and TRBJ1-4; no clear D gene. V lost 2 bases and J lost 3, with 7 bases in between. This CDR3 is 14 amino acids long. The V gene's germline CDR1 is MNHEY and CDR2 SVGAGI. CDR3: CASSYGNPNEKLFF. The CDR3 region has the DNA TGTGCCAGCAGTTACGGCAATCCTAATGAAAAACTGTTTTTT.

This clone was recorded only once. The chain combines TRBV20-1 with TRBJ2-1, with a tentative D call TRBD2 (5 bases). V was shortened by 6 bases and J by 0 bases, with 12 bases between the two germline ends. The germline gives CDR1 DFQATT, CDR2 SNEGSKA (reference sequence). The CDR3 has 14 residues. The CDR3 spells CSAKDFSSYNEQFF. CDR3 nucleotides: TGCAGTGCCAAGGACTTTAGCTCCTACAATGAGCAGTTCTTC.

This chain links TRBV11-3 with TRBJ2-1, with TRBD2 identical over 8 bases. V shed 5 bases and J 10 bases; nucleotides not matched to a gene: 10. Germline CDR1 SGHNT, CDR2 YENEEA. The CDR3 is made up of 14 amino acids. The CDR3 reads CASSPRSGSHEQFF. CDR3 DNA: TGTGCCAGCAGCCCCAGGAGCGGGAGTCACGAGCAGTTCTTC.

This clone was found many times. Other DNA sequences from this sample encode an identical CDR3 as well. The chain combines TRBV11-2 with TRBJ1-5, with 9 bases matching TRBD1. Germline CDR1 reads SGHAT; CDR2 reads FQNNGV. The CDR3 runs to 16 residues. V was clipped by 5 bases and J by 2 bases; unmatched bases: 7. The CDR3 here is CASSTDRGGGNQPQHF. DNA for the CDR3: TGTGCCAGCAGCACGGACAGGGGAGGAGGCAATCAGCCCCAGCATTTT. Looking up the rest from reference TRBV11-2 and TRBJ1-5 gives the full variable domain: EAGVAQSPRYKIIEKRQSVAFWCNPISGHATLYWYQQILGQGPKLLIQFQNNGVVDDSQLPKDRFSAERLKGVDSTLKIQPAKLEDSAVYLCASSTDRGGGNQPQHFGDGTRLSIL.

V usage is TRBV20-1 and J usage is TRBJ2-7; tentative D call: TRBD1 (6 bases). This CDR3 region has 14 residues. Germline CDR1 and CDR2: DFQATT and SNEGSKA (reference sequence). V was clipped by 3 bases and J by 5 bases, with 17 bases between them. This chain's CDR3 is CSARPGDHRDEQYF. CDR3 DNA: TGCAGTGCTAGGCCAGGGGACCACCGAGACGAGCAGTACTTC.

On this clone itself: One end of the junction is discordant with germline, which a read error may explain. The CDR3 DNA is TGTGCCACCAGCCCTCGTAAGAACACCGGGGAGCCGTTTTTT. Translation gives CATSPRKNTGEPFF. The chain joins TRBV15 to TRBJ2-2; tentative D call: TRBD2 (5 bases). Per germline, CDR1 LNHNV and CDR2 YYDKDF (reference sequence). This CDR3 contains 14 residues.

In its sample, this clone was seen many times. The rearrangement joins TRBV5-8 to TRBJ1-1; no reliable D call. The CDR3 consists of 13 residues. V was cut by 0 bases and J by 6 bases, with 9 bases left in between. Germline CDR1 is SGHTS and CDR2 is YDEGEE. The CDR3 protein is CASSLDESSEAFF. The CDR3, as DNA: TGTGCCAGCAGCTTGGACGAAAGTTCTGAAGCTTTCTTT.

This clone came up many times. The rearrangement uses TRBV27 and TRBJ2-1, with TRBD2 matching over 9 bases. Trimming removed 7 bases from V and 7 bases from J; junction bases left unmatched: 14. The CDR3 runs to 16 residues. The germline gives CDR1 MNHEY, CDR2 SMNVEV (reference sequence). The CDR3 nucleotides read TGTGCCAGCATGGGGGGGCGGGAGGGGGTATGGAATGAGCAGTTCTTC. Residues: CASMGGREGVWNEQFF.

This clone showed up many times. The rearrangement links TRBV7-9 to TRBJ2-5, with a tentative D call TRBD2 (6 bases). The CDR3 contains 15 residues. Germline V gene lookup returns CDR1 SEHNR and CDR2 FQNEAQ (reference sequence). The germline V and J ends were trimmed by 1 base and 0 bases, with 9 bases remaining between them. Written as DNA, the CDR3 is TGTGCCAGCAGCTTAGGACTAGGACACCAAGAGACCCAGTACTTC. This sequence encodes CASSLGLGHQETQYF.

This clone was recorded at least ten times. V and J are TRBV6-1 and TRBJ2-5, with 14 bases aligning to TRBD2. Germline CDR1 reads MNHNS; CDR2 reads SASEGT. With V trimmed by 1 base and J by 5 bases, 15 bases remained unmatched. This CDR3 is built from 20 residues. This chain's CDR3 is CASSEGRLAGGPNGLETQYF. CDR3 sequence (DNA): TGTGCCAGCAGTGAAGGCCGACTAGCGGGAGGGCCAAATGGGTTGGAGACCCAGTACTTC.

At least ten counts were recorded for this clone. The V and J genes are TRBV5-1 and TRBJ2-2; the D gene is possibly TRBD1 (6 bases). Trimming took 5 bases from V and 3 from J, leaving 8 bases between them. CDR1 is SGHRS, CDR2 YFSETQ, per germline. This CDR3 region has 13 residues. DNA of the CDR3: TGCGCCAGCAGGGACAGCCACACCGGGGAGCTGTTTTTT. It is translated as CASRDSHTGELFF.

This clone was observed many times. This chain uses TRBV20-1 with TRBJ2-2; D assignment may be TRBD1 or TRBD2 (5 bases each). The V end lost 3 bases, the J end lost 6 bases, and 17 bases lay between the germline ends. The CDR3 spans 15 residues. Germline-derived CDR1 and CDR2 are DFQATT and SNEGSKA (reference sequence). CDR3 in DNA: TGCAGTGCTAGGAAGGGACCCATAGCCGCCGGGGAGCTGTTTTTT. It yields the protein CSARKGPIAAGELFF.